This TCR beta chain emerged from a study of T cells in Graves' hyperthyroidism and ophthalmopathy (dated by TCRdb to about 2019). As for the study more broadly: Peripheral blood samples were taken at the time of initial diagnosis, prior to any treatment. To identify TCR V-J signatures that set the groups apart, the researchers used a discovery cohort of about a hundred patients, made up of 40 to 45 with Graves' ophthalmopathy and some 58 with stable Graves' hyperthyroidism. An independent validation cohort of fewer than 20 hyperthyroidism patients and more than 15 patients who later progressed to ophthalmopathy tested prospective prediction of ophthalmopathy. The 100 or so discovery patients were randomly split 7:3 into training and test sets. In addition, the study compared T-cell repertoires in thyroid tissue and in blood from over 5 Graves' hyperthyroidism patients. After sampling, hyperthyroidism patients received methimazole starting at 30 mg daily, and ophthalmopathy patients received high-dose intravenous methylprednisolone. The paper describes TCR Vbeta CDR3 sequencing of 135 peripheral blood samples, made up of 43 ophthalmopathy patients, roughly 72 hyperthyroidism patients and 17 progressor patients.

This clonotype has more than one count but fewer than ten. The antigen this receptor binds is unknown. Base qualities are not recorded, but no much larger clone differs from it by a single base. Study-level results and caveats: No statistical method was used to set the sample size in advance, and investigators knew the group allocation. During validation, the model predicted progression to ophthalmopathy a median of around 7 months ahead of onset, with almost 71% sensitivity and about 75% specificity. In cross-validation, a model built on a 13 V-J signature told ophthalmopathy apart from stable hyperthyroidism with under 90% sensitivity and about 81% specificity, and in testing the same model reached 80%/75%. Blood samples also contained most of the expanded thyroid clonotypes (frequency above 0.001), which suggests that blood repertoires may reflect thyroid immune responses.

The TCR beta CDR3 regions were amplified from RNA transcripts. A first-round RT-PCR of the TCR CDR3 used the HTBI primer set with the Qiagen OneStep RT-PCR kit. Libraries were constructed in a second round of multiplex PCR, after which size selection and purification were performed. Libraries were sequenced paired-end with 100 bp reads on an Illumina HiSeq2000. The published analysis was carried out like this. Raw data were processed with SOAPnuke, discarding reads with adapters, uncalled bases, mean Phred below 15, or no exact constant-primer or identifier match. COPE v1.2.5 was used to merge the high-quality paired reads, and each unique nucleotide sequence was defined as a clonotype. MiTCR v1.1 was used to align clonotypes to the IMGT TRBV, TRBD and TRBJ reference segments. Only V-J combinations with frequency above 0.0001, covering about 99% of repertoires, were analysed. A TCS score was defined as the ratio of F50 (clonal expansion) to E x V (chaos), with BLOSUM62-based TCRdist applied between CDR3 peptides within each V-J. Welch's t-statistics and random forest reduced 450 to 600 V-J features to 10 to 15, which were used in a naive Bayes classifier (R e1071). TCRdb applied fastp at Q25 and MiXCR to the public reads, then kept only in-frame beta chains. Rows matching on CDR3 protein sequence are summarized as one entry with the most common DNA and genes. The V and J calls shown here were made by TCRdb, not taken from the authors' results. The sample table contains 300,000 to 500,000 distinct CDR3 sequences; only one count was recorded for over 12% of them. Clones ranked in the top ten supply 25% to 30% of the sample.

Moderately to severely active disease, a Clinical Activity Score of at least 3, a NOSPECS grade of at least 4, and a duration under 3 months were present in ophthalmopathy patients. Any patient with an uncontrolled infection, another autoimmune disease, pregnancy or lactation was excluded. Clinical symptoms, serum thyroxine and TRAb, thyroid ultrasound, and orbital computed tomography formed the basis for the diagnoses. PBMCs were isolated from about 9.1 ml of fresh peripheral blood by Ficoll-Paque density gradient centrifugation. Total RNA was extracted using Trizol reagent, and RNA quality was assessed on an Agilent 2100 Bioanalyzer. From the germline V gene (reference sequence), CDR1 is LNHNV and CDR2 is YYDKDF. The CDR3 numbers 15 residues from cysteine through phenylalanine. The DNA shown is the 45-base CDR3, in frame from base 1. V trim: 4 bases; J trim: 4 bases; unmatched bases: 5.

The clonotype comes from a man between 45 and 60 years old with Graves' ophthalmopathy. The chain is assembled from TRBV15 and TRBJ2-2, with TRBD2 matching 8 junction bases. The sequencing sample was made of blood. This receptor carries the CDR3 CATSNRGGRTGELFF. At the DNA level, the sequence is TGTGCCACCAGCAATCGGGGGGGTCGCACCGGGGAGCTGTTTTTT.